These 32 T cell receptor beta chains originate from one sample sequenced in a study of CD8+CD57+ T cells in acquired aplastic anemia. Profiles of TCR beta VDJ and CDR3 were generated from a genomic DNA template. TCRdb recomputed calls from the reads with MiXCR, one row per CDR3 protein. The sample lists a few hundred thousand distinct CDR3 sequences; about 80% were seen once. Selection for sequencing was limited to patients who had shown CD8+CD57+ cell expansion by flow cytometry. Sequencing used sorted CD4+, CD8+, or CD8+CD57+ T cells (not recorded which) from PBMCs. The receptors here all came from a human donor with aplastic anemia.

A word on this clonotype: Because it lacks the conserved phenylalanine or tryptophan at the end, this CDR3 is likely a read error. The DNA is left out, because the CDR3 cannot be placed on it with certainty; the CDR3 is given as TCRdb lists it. The CDR3 protein is CASGDGGTHTQYFRS. J is TRBJ1-5 and V is TRBV2; the table names TRBD1, a call not compared with the DNA. The germline V gene encodes CDR1 SNHLY and CDR2 FYNNEI. The CDR3 has 15 amino acids, counting both end residues.

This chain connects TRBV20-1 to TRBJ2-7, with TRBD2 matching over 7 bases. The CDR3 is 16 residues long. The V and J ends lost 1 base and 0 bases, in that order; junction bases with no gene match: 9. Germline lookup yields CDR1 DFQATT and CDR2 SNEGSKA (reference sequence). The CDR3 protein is CSARGAAGAFSYEQYF. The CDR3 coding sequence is TGCAGTGCTAGAGGGGCTGCGGGAGCCTTCTCCTACGAGCAGTACTTC.

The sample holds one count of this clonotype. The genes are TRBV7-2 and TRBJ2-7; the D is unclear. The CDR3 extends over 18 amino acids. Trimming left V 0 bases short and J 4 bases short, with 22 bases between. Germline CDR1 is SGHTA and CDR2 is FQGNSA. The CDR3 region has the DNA TGTGCCAGCAGCTTAGCGGCAGGCGCCGATACGCTGCATTACGAGCAGTACTTC. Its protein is CASSLAAGADTLHYEQYF.

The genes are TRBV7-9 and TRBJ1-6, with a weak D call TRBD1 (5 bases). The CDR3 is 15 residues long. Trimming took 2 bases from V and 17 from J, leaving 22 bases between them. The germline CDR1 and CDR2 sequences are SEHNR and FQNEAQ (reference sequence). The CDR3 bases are TGTGCCAGCAGCTTACCGGGTTGCTACGGGGCCAACGTCCACTTT. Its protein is CASSLPGCYGANVHF.

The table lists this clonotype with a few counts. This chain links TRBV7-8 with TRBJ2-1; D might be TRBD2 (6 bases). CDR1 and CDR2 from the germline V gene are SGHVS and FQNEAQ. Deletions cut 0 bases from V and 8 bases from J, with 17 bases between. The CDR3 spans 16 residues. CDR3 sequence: CASSLAGGTGTHEQFF. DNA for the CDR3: TGTGCCAGCAGCTTAGCGGGAGGAACCGGTACGCATGAGCAGTTCTTC.

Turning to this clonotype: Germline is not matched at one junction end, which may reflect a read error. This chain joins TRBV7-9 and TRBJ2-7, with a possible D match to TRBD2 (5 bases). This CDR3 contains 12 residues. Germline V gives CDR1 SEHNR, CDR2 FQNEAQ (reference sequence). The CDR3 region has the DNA TGCGCCAGCAGCTTTACAAGACGGGATTGGTCCTTC. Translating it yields CASSFTRRDWSF.

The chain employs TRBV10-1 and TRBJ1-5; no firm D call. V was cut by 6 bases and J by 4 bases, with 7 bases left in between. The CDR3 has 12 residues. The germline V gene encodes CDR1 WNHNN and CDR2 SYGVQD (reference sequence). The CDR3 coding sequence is TGCGCCAGCAGCAACATGAATCAGCCCCAGCATTTT. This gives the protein CASSNMNQPQHF.

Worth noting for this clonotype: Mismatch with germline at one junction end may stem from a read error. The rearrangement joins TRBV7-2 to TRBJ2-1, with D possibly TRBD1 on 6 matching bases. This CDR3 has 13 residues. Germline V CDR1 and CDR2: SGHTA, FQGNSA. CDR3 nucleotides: TGTGCCAGCAGCTTAGGGGTTGGTCCTGGACAGTTCTTT. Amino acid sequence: CASSLGVGPGQFF.

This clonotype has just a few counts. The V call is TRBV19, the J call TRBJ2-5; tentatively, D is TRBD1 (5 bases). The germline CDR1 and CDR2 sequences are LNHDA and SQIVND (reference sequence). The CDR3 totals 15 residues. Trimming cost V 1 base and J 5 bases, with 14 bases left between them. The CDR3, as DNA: TGTGCCAGTAGTATAGGGACACCGGATTGGGAGACCCAGTACTTC. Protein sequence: CASSIGTPDWETQYF.

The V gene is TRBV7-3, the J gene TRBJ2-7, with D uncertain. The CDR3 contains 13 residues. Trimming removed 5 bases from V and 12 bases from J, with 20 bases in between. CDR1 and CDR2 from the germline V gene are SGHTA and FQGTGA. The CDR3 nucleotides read TGTGCCAGCAGCCATACGGGCGCGGACCGGCCGTACGTC. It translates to CASSHTGADRPYV.

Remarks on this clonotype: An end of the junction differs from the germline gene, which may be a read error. The CDR3 sequence is CASSVRPNSPLHYF. CDR3 nucleotides: TGTGCCAGCAGTGTAAGACCCAATTCACCCCTCCACTATTTC. V and J are TRBV7-9 and TRBJ2-5; unclear D gene. Per germline, CDR1 SEHNR and CDR2 FQNEAQ (reference sequence). The CDR3 has 14 residues.

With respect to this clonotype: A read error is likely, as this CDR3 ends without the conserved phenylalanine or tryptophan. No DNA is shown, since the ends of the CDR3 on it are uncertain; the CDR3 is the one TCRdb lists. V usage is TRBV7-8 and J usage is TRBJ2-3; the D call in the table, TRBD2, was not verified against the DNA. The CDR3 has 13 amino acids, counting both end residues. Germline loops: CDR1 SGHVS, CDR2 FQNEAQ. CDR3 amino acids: CASSLGGGADPQY.

The CDR3 region is CASSFTSFNPNTGELFF. The CDR3, as DNA: TGTGCCAGCAGCTTTACTAGCTTCAACCCGAACACCGGGGAGCTGTTTTTT. The chain employs TRBV5-5 and TRBJ2-2; D is possibly TRBD2 (6 bases). Per germline, CDR1 SGHKS and CDR2 YYEKEE (reference sequence). The V gene lost 2 bases and the J gene lost 0 bases, with 14 bases spanning the gap. This CDR3 has 17 amino acids.

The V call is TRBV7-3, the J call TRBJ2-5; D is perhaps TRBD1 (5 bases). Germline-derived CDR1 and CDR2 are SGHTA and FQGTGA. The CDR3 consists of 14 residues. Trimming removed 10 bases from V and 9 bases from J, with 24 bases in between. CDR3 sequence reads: CATSTGCGQAPQYF. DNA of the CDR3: TGTGCCACCAGTACAGGCTGCGGCCAAGCGCCCCAGTACTTC. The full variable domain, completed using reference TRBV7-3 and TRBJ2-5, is GAGVSQTPSNKVTEKGKYVELRCDPISGHTALYWYRQSLGQGPEFLIYFQGTGAADDSGLPNDRFFAVRPEGSVSTLKIQRTERGDSAVYLCATSTGCGQAPQYFGPGTRLLVL.

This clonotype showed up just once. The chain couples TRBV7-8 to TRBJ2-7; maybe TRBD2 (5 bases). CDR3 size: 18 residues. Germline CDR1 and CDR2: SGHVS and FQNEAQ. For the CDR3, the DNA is TGTGCCAGCAGCTTTCAGCCAGACGGGAAAGCCCTTTCCTTCGAGCCGGACGTC. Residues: CASSFQPDGKALSFEPDV.

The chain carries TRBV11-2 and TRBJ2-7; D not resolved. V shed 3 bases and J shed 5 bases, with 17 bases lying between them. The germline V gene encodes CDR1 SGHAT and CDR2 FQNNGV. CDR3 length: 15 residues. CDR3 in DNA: TGTGCCAGCAGCTTTCAAAGAAGCGTGCCCCACGAGCAGTACTTC. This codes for CASSFQRSVPHEQYF. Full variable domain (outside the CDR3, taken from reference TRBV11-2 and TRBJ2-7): EAGVAQSPRYKIIEKRQSVAFWCNPISGHATLYWYQQILGQGPKLLIQFQNNGVVDDSQLPKDRFSAERLKGVDSTLKIQPAKLEDSAVYLCASSFQRSVPHEQYFGPGTRLTVT.

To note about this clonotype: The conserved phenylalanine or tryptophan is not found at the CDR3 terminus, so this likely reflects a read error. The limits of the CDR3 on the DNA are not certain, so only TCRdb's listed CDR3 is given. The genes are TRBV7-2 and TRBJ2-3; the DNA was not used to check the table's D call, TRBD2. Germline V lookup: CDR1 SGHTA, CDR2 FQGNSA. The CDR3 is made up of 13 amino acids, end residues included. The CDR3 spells CASSLGHPDYNEL.

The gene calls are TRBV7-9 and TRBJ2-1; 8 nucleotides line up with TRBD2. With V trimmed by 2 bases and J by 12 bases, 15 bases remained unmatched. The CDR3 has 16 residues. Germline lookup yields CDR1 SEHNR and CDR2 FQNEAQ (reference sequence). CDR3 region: CASSLQRGGGSGAQFF. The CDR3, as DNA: TGTGCCAGCAGCTTACAAAGAGGCGGGGGGAGCGGTGCGCAGTTCTTC. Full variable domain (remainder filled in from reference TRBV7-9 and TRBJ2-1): DTGVSQNPRHKITKRGQNVTFRCDPISEHNRLYWYRQTLGQGPEFLTYFQNEAQLEKSRLLSDRFSAERPKGSFSTLEIQRTEQGDSAMYLCASSLQRGGGSGAQFFGPGTRLTVL.

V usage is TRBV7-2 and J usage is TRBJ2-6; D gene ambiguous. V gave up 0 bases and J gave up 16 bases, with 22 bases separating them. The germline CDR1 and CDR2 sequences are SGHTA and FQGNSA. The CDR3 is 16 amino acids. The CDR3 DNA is TGTGCCAGCAGCTTAGCGGTACACAAACGGAGTACTTCGCTGACTTTC. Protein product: CASSLAVHKRSTSLTF.

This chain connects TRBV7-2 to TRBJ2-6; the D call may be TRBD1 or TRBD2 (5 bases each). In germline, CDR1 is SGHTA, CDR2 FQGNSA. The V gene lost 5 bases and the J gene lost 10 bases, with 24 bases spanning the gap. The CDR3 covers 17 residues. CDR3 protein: CASSLGPVPTAANVLTF. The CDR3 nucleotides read TGTGCCAGCAGCCTTGGGCCAGTCCCGACAGCGGCTAACGTCCTGACTTTC.

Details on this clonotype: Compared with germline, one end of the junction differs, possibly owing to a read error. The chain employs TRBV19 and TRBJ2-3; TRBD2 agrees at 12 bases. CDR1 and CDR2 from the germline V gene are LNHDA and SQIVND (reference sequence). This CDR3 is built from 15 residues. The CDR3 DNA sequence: TGTGCCAGCAGCCGGACTAGCGGGACGGCAAATGCGCAGTACTTT. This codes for CASSRTSGTANAQYF.

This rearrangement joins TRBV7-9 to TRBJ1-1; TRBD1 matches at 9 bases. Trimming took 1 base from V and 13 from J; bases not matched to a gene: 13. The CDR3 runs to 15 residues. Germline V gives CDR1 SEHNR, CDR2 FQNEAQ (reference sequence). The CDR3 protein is CASSLDRTGDTDDFF. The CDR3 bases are TGTGCCAGCAGCTTAGATCGGACAGGGGACACTGATGATTTCTTT.

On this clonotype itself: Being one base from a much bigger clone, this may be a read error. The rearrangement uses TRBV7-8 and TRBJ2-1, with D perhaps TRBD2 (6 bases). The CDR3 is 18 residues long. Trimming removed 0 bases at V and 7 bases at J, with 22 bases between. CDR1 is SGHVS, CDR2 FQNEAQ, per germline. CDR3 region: CASSLAGGPDTLYNEQFF. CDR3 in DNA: TGTGCCAGCAGCTTAGCGGGAGGTCCCGATACGCTGTATAATGAGCAGTTCTTC. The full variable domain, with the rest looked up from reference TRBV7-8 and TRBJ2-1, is GAGVSQSPRYKVAKRGQDVALRCDPISGHVSLFWYQQALGQGPEFLTYFQNEAQLDKSGLPSDRFFAERPEGSVSTLKIQRTQQEDSAVYLCASSLAGGPDTLYNEQFFGPGTRLTVL.

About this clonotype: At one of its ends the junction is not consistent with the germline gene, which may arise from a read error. As DNA, the CDR3 is TGTGCCAGCAGGGTGAGGGGTGGCACCCACTATGGGCAGTCCTTC. It yields the protein CASRVRGGTHYGQSF. The chain is built from TRBV2 and TRBJ1-2; D is possibly TRBD1 (5 bases). Germline assignment: CDR1 SNHLY and CDR2 FYNNEI. CDR3 length equals 15 residues.

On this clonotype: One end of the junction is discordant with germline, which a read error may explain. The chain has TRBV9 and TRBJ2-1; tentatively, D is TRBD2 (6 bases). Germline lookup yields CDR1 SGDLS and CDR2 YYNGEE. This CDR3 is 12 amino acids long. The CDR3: CASSFGGDEQCF. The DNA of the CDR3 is TGTGCCAGCAGCTTTGGCGGGGATGAGCAGTGCTTC.

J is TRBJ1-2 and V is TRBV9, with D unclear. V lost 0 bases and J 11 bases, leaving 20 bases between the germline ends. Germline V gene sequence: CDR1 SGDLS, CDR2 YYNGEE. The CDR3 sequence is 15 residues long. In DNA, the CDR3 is TGTGCCAGCAGCGTAGGAGCCGATACGCAGTATGTTTACACCTTC. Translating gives CASSVGADTQYVYTF.

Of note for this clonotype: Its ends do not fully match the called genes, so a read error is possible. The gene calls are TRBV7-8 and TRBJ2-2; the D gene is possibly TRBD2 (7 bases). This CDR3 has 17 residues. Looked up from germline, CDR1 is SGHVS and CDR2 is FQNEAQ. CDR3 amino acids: CASSLAPGGPNTGELFF. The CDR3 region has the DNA TGCGCCAGCAGCCTAGCTCCCGGGGGGCCGAACACCGGGGAGCTGTTTTTT.

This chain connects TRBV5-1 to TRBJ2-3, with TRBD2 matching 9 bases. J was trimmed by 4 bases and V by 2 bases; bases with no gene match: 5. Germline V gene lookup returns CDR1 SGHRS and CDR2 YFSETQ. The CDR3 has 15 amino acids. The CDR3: CASSFLGGGADTQYF. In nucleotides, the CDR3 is TGCGCCAGCAGCTTTCTAGGCGGGGGGGCAGATACGCAGTATTTT.

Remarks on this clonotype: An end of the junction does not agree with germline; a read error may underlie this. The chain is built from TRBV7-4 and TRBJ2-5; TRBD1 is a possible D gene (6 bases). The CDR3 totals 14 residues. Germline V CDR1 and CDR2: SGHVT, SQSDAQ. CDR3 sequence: CATSRGSGQGTEYF. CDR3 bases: TGTGCCACCAGCAGGGGCTCCGGCCAAGGGACGGAGTACTTC.

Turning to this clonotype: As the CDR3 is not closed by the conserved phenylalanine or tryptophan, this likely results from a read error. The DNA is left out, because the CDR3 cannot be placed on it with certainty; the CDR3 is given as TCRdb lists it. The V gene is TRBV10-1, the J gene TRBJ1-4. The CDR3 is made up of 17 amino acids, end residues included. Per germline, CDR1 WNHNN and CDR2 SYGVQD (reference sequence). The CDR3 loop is CASSEKLAEPTTMNRFS.

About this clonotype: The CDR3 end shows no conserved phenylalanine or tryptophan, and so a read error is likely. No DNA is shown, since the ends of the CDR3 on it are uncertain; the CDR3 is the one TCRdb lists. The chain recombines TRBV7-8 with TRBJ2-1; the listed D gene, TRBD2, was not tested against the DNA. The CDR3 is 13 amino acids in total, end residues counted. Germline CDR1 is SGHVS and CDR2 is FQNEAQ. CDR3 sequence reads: CASSFQPDGTALS.

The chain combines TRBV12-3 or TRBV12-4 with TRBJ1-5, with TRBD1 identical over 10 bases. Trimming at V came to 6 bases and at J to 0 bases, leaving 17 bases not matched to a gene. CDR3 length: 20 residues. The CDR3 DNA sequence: TGTGCCAGCAGCCAAAAGACAGGGGGCCTCCTCAGGTATAGCAATCAGCCCCAGCATTTT. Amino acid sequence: CASSQKTGGLLRYSNQPQHF.